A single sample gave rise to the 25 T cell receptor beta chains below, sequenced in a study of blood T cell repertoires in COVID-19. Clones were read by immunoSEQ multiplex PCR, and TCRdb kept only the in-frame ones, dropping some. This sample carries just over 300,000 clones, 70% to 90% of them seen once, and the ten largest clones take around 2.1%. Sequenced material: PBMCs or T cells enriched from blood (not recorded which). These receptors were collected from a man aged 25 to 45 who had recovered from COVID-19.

CDR3 region: CANRGVNTGELFF. DNA of the CDR3: TGTGCCAATCGCGGGGTCAACACCGGGGAGCTGTTTTTT. The rearrangement links TRBV2 to TRBJ2-2, with a possible D match to TRBD2 (6 bases). Germline-derived CDR1 and CDR2 are SNHLY and FYNNEI. Trimming stripped 10 bases from V and 2 bases from J, with 11 bases between. This CDR3 has 13 residues.

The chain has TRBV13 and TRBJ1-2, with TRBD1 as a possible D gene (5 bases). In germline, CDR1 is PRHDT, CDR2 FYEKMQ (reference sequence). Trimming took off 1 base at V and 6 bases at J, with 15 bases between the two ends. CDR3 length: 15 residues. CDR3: CASSLELGRGDGYTF. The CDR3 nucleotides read TGTGCCAGCAGCTTAGAGCTGGGGCGCGGAGATGGCTACACCTTC.

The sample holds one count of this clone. As DNA, the CDR3 is TGTGCCAGCAGCTCCCAAGAGGGAAGAACCTACGAGCAGTACTTC. Its translation is CASSSQEGRTYEQYF. V usage is TRBV7-6 and J usage is TRBJ2-7, with D tentatively TRBD2 (5 bases). This CDR3 comprises 15 residues. CDR1 and CDR2 (germline): SGHVS, FNYEAQ. Trimming stripped 4 bases from V and 2 bases from J, with 15 bases between.

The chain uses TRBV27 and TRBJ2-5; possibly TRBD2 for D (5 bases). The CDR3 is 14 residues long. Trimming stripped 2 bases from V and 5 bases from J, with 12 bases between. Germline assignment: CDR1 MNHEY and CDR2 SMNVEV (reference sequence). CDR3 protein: CASSLNSGRETQYF. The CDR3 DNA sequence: TGTGCCAGCAGTTTAAATTCGGGAAGGGAGACCCAGTACTTC.

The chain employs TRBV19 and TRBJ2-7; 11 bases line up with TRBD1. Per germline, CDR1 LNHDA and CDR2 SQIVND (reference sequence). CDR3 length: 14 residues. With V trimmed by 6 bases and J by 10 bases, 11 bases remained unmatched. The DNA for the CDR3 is TGTGCCAGTAGCATCGGGACAGGGGGGAGCGGACAGTACTTC. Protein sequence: CASSIGTGGSGQYF.

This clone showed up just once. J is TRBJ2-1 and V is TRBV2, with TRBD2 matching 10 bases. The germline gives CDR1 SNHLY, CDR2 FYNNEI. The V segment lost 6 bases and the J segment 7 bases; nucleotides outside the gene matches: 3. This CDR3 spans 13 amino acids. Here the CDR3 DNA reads TGTGCCAGCAGGGCTAGCGGGGGAAATGAGCAGTTCTTC. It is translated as CASRASGGNEQFF.

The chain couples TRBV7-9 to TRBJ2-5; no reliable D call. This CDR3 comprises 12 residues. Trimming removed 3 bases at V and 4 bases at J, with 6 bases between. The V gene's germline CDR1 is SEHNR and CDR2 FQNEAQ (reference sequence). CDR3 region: CASSFGRETQYF. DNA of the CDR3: TGTGCCAGCAGCTTTGGCCGAGAGACCCAGTACTTC.

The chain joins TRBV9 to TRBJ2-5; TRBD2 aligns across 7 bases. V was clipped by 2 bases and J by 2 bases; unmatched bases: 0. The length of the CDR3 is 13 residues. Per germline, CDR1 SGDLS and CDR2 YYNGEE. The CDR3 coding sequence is TGTGCCAGCAGCGTGGGGGGGCAAGAGACCCAGTACTTC. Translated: CASSVGGQETQYF.

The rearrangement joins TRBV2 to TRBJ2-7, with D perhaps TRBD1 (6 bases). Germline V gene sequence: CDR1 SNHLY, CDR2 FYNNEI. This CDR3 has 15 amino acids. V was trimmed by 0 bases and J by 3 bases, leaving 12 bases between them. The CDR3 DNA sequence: TGTGCCAGCAGTGAAGCGCTTCTAGGGGGCTACGAGCAGTACTTC. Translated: CASSEALLGGYEQYF. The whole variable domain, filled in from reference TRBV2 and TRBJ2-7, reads EPEVTQTPSHQVTQMGQEVILRCVPISNHLYFYWYRQILGQKVEFLVSFYNNEISEKSEIFDDQFSVERPDGSNFTLKIRSTKLEDSAMYFCASSEALLGGYEQYFGPGTRLTVT.

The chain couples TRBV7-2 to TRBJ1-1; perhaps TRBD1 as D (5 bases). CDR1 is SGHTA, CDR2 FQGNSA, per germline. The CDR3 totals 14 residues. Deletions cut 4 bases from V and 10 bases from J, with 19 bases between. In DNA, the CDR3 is TGTGCCAGCAGCTCGGGACCCACGGGGGTAGTAGCTTTCTTT. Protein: CASSSGPTGVVAFF.

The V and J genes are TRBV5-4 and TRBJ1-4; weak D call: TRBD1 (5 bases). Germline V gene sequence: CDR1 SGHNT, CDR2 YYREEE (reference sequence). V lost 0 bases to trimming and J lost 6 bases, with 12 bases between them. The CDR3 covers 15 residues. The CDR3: CASSLGGRRDEKLFF. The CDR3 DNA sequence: TGTGCCAGCAGCTTGGGGGGCAGGAGGGATGAAAAACTGTTTTTT.

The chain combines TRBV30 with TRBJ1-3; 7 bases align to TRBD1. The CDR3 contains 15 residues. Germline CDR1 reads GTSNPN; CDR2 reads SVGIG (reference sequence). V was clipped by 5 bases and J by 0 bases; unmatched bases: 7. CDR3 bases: TGTGCCTGGTCAACAGGGGCCTCCTCTGGAAACACCATATATTTT. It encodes CAWSTGASSGNTIYF.

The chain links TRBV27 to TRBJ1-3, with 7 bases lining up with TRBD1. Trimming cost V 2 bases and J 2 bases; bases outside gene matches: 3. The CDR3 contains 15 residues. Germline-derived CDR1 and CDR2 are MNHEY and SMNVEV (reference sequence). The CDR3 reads CASSLVGGTGNTIYF. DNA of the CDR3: TGTGCCAGCAGTTTAGTAGGGGGCACTGGAAACACCATATATTTT.

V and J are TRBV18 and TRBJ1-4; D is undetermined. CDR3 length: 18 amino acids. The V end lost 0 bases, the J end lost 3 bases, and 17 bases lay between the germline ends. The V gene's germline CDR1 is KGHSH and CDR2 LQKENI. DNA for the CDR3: TGTGCCAGCTCACCACCAAACACGAAACCGGGATCTAATGAAAAACTGTTTTTT. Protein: CASSPPNTKPGSNEKLFF.

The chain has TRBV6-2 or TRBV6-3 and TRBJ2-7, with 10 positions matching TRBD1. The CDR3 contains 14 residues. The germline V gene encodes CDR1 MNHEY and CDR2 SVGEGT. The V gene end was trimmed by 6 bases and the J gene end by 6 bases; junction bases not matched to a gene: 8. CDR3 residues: CASSLGQGNGEQYF. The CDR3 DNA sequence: TGTGCCAGCAGCCTGGGACAGGGGAACGGCGAGCAGTACTTC.

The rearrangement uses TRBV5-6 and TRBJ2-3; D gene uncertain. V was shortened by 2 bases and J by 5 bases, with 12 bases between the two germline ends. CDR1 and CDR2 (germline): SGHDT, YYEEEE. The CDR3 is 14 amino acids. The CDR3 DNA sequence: TGTGCCAGCAGCTTCCTTGAGGCCGAAGATACGCAGTATTTT. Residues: CASSFLEAEDTQYF.

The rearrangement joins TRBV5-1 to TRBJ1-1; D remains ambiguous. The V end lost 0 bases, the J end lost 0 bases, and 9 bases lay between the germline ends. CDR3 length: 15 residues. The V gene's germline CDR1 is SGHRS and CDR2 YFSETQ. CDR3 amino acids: CASSLDPGLNTEAFF. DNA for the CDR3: TGCGCCAGCAGCTTGGATCCAGGTCTGAACACTGAAGCTTTCTTT.

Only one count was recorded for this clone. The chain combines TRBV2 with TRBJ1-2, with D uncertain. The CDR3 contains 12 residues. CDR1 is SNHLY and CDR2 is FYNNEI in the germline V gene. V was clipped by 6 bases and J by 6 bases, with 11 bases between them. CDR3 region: CASRVGADGYTF. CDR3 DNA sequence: TGTGCCAGCAGGGTGGGAGCGGATGGCTACACCTTC.

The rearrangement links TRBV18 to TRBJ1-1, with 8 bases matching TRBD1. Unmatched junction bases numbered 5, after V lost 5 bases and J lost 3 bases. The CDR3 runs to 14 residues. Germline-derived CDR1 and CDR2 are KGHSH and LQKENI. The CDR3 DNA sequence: TGTGCCAGCTCAGCGGGACAGGCCGACACTGAAGCTTTCTTT. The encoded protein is CASSAGQADTEAFF. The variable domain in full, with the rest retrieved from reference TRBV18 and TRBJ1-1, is NAGVMQNPRHLVRRRGQEARLRCSPMKGHSHVYWYRQLPEEGLKFMVYLQKENIIDESGMPKERFSAEFPKEGPSILRIQQVVRGDSAAYFCASSAGQADTEAFFGQGTRLTVV.

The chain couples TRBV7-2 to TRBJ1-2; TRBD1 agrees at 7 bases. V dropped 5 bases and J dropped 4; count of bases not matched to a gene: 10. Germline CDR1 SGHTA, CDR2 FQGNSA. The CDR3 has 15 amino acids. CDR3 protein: CASSPVSGGFYGYTF. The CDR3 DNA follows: TGTGCCAGCAGCCCAGTTTCAGGGGGGTTCTATGGCTACACCTTC.

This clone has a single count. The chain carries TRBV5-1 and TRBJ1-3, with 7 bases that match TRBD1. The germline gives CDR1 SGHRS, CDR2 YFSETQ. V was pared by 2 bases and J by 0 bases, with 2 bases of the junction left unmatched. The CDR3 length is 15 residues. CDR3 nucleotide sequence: TGCGCCAGCAGCTTCACAGGGGTCTCTGGAAACACCATATATTTT. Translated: CASSFTGVSGNTIYF.

The CDR3 reads CAISGQNTIYF. CDR3 sequence (DNA): TGTGCCATCAGTGGTCAAAACACCATATATTTT. This chain connects TRBV10-3 to TRBJ1-3; D not resolved. Germline V gene sequence: CDR1 ENHRY, CDR2 SYGVKD. Trimming left V 4 bases short and J 6 bases short, with 4 bases between. CDR3 length: 11 residues.

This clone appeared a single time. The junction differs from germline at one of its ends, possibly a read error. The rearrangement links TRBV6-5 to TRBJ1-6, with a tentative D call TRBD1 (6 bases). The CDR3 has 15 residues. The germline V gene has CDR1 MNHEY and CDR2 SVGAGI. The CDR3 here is CASSDSQGSNSPLHF. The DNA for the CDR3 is TGTGCCAGCAGTGACTCTCAGGGGTCTAATTCACCCCTCCACTTT.

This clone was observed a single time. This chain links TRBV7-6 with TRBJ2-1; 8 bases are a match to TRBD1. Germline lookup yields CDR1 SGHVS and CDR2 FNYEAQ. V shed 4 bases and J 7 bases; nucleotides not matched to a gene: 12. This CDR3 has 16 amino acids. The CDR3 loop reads CASSSGTGRVENEQFF. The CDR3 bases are TGTGCCAGCAGCTCAGGGACAGGAAGGGTTGAAAATGAGCAGTTCTTC.

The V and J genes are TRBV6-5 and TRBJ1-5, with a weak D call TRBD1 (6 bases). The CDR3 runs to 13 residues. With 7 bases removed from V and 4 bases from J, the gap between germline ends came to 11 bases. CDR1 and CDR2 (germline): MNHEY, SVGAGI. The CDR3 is CASTWTENQPQHF. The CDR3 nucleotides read TGTGCCAGCACTTGGACAGAAAATCAGCCCCAGCATTTT.